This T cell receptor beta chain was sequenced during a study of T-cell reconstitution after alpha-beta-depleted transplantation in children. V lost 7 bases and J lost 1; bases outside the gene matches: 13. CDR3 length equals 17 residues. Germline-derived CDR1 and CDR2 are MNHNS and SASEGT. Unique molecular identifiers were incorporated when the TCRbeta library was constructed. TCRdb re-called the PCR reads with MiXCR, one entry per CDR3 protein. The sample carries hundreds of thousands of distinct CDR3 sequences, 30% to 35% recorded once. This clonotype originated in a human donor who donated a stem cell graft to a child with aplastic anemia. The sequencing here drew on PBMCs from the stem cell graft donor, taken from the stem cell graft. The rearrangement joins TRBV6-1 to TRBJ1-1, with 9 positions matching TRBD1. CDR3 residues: CASTKTGGFRSNTEAFF. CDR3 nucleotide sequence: TGTGCCAGCACCAAGACAGGGGGATTCCGCTCGAACACTGAAGCTTTCTTT.